Listed here is a single T cell receptor beta chain. The CDR3 extends over 13 amino acids. The germline V gene has CDR1 LGHDT and CDR2 YNNKEL (reference sequence). Trimming took off 4 bases at V and 7 bases at J, with 10 bases between the two ends. Original data processing: How many nucleated cells were present was estimated from reference gene primer amplification. Here immunoSEQ multiplex PCR was the method, and the copy in TCRdb shows in-frame clones only, minus some. V and J calls and clone size are copied from that table; D and trimming were computed from the DNA. The table lists roughly 260,000 clones, around 80% of them singletons. This sample is part of a study of blood T cell repertoires in COVID-19. Study-wide context: Both acute and convalescent COVID-19 samples were obtained from the United States, Italy and Spain.

The chain joins TRBV3-1 (or the pseudogene TRBV3-2) to TRBJ2-2; D is unresolved. The sequenced sample consisted of peripheral blood. This receptor was obtained from a woman in her thirties or forties with active or convalescent COVID-19. The CDR3 is CASSRLPGGELFF. The CDR3 DNA follows: TGTGCCAGCAGCCGATTACCCGGCGGGGAGCTGTTTTTT.